A selection of T cell receptor beta chains follows, all from one sample in a study of blood T cell repertoires in COVID-19. Using immunoSEQ multiplex PCR, the repertoire was profiled, and TCRdb retains in-frame clones only, with some absent. This repertoire shows some 220,000 clones, 88% found once; its top ten account for more than 2.5%. Sequencing was carried out using PBMCs or T cells enriched from blood (not recorded which). These receptors were obtained from a woman in her 30s who had recovered from COVID-19. CDR3s include the opening cysteine and the closing phenylalanine or tryptophan. D genes are given only for firm matches. Size values are once, few and many counts, or a class for expanded clones, and some rows have none.

v_call: TRBV4-2
d_call: TRBD1
j_call: TRBJ1-2
clone_size: -
cdr3_aa: CASSQSGTGVDYGYTF
cdr3_nt: TGTGCCAGCAGCCAATCCGGGACAGGGGTTGACTATGGCTACACCTTC

v_call: TRBV3-1/TRBV3-2
d_call: -
j_call: TRBJ1-3
clone_size: -
cdr3_aa: CASSQSRAGGNTIYF
cdr3_nt: TGTGCCAGCAGCCAATCCAGGGCAGGGGGAAACACCATATATTTT

v_call: TRBV5-4
d_call: -
j_call: TRBJ1-2
clone_size: -
cdr3_aa: CASSLALSSYGYTF
cdr3_nt: TGTGCCAGCAGCTTGGCCTTGTCGAGCTATGGCTACACCTTC

v_call: TRBV4-2
d_call: TRBD1
j_call: TRBJ1-1
clone_size: -
cdr3_aa: CASSQLTGGTEAFF
cdr3_nt: TGTGCCAGCAGCCAGTTGACAGGGGGCACTGAAGCTTTCTTT

v_call: TRBV6-2/TRBV6-3
d_call: -
j_call: TRBJ1-2
clone_size: -
cdr3_aa: CASSLGTGLTYGYTF
cdr3_nt: TGTGCCAGCAGTTTGGGAACAGGCCTTACCTATGGCTACACCTTC

v_call: TRBV7-6
d_call: TRBD1
j_call: TRBJ1-3
clone_size: -
cdr3_aa: CASSLGDRARGNTIYF
cdr3_nt: TGTGCCAGCAGCTTAGGGGACAGGGCACGAGGAAACACCATATATTTT

v_call: TRBV6-6
d_call: TRBD1
j_call: TRBJ1-2
clone_size: once
cdr3_aa: CASSYSTTQGEGYTF
cdr3_nt: TGTGCCAGCAGTTACTCAACCACACAGGGGGAAGGCTACACCTTC

v_call: TRBV4-2
d_call: -
j_call: TRBJ2-7
clone_size: -
cdr3_aa: CASSQGRGAYEQYF
cdr3_nt: TGTGCCAGCAGCCAGGGCAGGGGCGCGTACGAGCAGTACTTC

v_call: TRBV11-1
d_call: TRBD2
j_call: TRBJ2-1
clone_size: -
cdr3_aa: CASSLDLAGGGEQFF
cdr3_nt: TGTGCCAGCAGCTTAGATCTAGCGGGGGGCGGTGAGCAGTTCTTC

v_call: TRBV5-4
d_call: TRBD1
j_call: TRBJ1-5
clone_size: few
cdr3_aa: CASRYGTEPNQPQHF
cdr3_nt: TGTGCCAGCAGATACGGGACAGAACCCAATCAGCCCCAGCATTTT

v_call: TRBV7-2
d_call: TRBD2
j_call: TRBJ2-2
clone_size: -
cdr3_aa: CASSRGLAGYTGELFF
cdr3_nt: TGTGCCAGCAGCCGTGGACTAGCGGGTTACACCGGGGAGCTGTTTTTT

v_call: TRBV7-9
d_call: -
j_call: TRBJ1-6
clone_size: -
cdr3_aa: CASSPRKNSPLHF
cdr3_nt: TGTGCCAGCAGCCCTAGAAAGAATTCACCCCTCCACTTT

v_call: TRBV5-6
d_call: TRBD1
j_call: TRBJ1-2
clone_size: -
cdr3_aa: CASSTFRDRVYGYTF
cdr3_nt: TGTGCCAGCAGCACTTTCCGGGACAGGGTCTATGGCTACACCTTC

v_call: TRBV5-1
d_call: -
j_call: TRBJ1-2
clone_size: -
cdr3_aa: CASSLKTGPQGPYGYTF
cdr3_nt: TGCGCCAGCAGCTTGAAAACCGGACCTCAGGGTCCATATGGCTACACCTTC

v_call: TRBV6-6
d_call: TRBD1
j_call: TRBJ2-5
clone_size: -
cdr3_aa: CASCARTGGRETQYF
cdr3_nt: TGTGCCAGCTGTGCTCGGACAGGGGGGAGGGAGACCCAGTACTTC

v_call: TRBV5-4
d_call: -
j_call: TRBJ2-2
clone_size: -
cdr3_aa: CASSVGQGYTGELFF
cdr3_nt: TGTGCCAGCAGCGTAGGGCAGGGGTACACCGGGGAGCTGTTTTTT

v_call: TRBV5-8
d_call: TRBD1
j_call: TRBJ2-7
clone_size: -
cdr3_aa: CASSLEFGGTGGYEQYF
cdr3_nt: TGTGCCAGCAGCTTGGAATTTGGGGGGACAGGGGGCTACGAGCAGTACTTC

v_call: TRBV3-1/TRBV3-2
d_call: TRBD1
j_call: TRBJ2-2
clone_size: -
cdr3_aa: CASSQPQGAPGTGELFF
cdr3_nt: TGTGCCAGCAGCCAACCACAGGGGGCGCCGGGCACCGGGGAGCTGTTTTTT

v_call: TRBV5-1
d_call: -
j_call: TRBJ2-3
clone_size: -
cdr3_aa: CASSLTGHSTDTQYF
cdr3_nt: TGCGCCAGCAGCTTGACAGGGCACAGCACAGATACGCAGTATTTT

v_call: TRBV19
d_call: TRBD2
j_call: TRBJ2-2
clone_size: once
cdr3_aa: CASSSGGHWSGELFF
cdr3_nt: TGTGCCAGTAGTAGCGGGGGGCACTGGTCCGGGGAGCTGTTTTTT

v_call: TRBV11-3
d_call: -
j_call: TRBJ2-2
clone_size: -
cdr3_aa: CASSLGVNTGELFF
cdr3_nt: TGTGCCAGCAGCTTAGGAGTGAACACCGGGGAGCTGTTTTTT

v_call: TRBV3-1/TRBV3-2
d_call: TRBD1
j_call: TRBJ2-3
clone_size: -
cdr3_aa: CASSQEGQGTDTQYF
cdr3_nt: TGTGCCAGCAGCCAAGAGGGACAGGGGACAGATACGCAGTATTTT